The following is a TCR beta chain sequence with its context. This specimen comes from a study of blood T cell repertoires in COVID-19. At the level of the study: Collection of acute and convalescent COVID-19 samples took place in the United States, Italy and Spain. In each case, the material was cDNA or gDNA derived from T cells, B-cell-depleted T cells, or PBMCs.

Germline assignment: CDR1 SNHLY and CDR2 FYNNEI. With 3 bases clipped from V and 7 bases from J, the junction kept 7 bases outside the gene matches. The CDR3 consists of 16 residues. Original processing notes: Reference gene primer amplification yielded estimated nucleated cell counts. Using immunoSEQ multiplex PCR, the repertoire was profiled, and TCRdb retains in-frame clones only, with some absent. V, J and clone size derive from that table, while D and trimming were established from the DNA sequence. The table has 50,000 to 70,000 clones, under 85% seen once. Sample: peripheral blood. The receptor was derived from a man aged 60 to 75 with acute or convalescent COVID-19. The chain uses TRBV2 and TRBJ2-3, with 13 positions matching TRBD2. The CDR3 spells CASSEGLAGPRNTQYF. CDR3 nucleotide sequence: TGTGCCAGCAGTGAGGGACTAGCGGGGCCCCGGAATACGCAGTATTTT.